This is a list of T cell receptor beta chains from one sample in a study of cytomegalovirus exposure and HLA in healthy donors. The method was immunoSEQ multiplex PCR; TCRdb's version includes in-frame clones alone and lacks a portion of them. The repertoire holds about 180,000 clones, with roughly 80% as singletons. Sequencing was carried out using PBMCs. These receptor sequences come from a woman between 45 and 65 years old in good health and CMV-seropositive. The CDR3 runs from the conserved cysteine through the conserved F or W. D genes are given only for firm matches. Clone size is given for some rows only: seen once, a few or many times, or a class if the clone is expanded.

d_gene	abundance	v_gene	j_gene	CDR3nt	CDR3aa
TRBD1	.	TRBV6-4	TRBJ2-7	TGTGCCAGCAGTGAGGCGACAGGGGGCTACGAGCAGTACTTC	CASSEATGGYEQYF
TRBD2	.	TRBV6-5	TRBJ2-1	TGTGCCAGCAGTTCGACTAGCGGGGGAACCAATGAGCAGTTCTTC	CASSSTSGGTNEQFF
TRBD2	.	TRBV4-1	TRBJ2-1	TGCGCCAGCAGCCAAGAAACGGGGCGGGGGGGCTACAATGAGCAGTTCTTC	CASSQETGRGGYNEQFF
TRBD1	.	TRBV19	TRBJ2-7	TGTGCCAGTAGCCGTGGGACAGGGGGGCCTGAGCAGTACTTC	CASSRGTGGPEQYF
.	.	TRBV6-6	TRBJ1-6	TGTGCCAGCAGTTACTCGAGGGGACTCGATAATTCACCCCTCCACTTT	CASSYSRGLDNSPLHF
.	.	TRBV27	TRBJ1-1	TGTGCCATCGCAATGGCCATGAACACTGAAGCTTTCTTT	CAIAMAMNTEAFF
.	.	TRBV7-9	TRBJ1-1	TGTGCCAGCAGCTTACAAGGGAGCACTGAAGCTTTCTTT	CASSLQGSTEAFF
TRBD1	.	TRBV2	TRBJ2-7	TGTGCCAGCAGCACAGTCGGACAGGGGATAGGCGAGCAGTACTTC	CASSTVGQGIGEQYF
.	.	TRBV9	TRBJ2-2	TGTGCCAGCAGCGTAGGGCAGGGGGGTACCGGGGAGCTGTTTTTT	CASSVGQGGTGELFF
TRBD1	.	TRBV5-1	TRBJ2-2	TGCGCCAGCAGCTTGGAAGAGAAGGGGACAGGGAAGGTCGGGGAGCTGTTTTTT	CASSLEEKGTGKVGELFF
TRBD1	.	TRBV4-1	TRBJ1-6	TGCGCCAGCAGCCAGACAGGGTTAAATTCACCCCTCCACTTT	CASSQTGLNSPLHF
TRBD2	.	TRBV11-2	TRBJ2-1	TGTGCCAGCAGCCCGTCGGCTAGCGGGGGGCTCGAGCAGTTCTTC	CASSPSASGGLEQFF
.	.	TRBV4-1	TRBJ2-2	TGCGCCAGCAGCCAAGAAGCTACAGCCATCGCCGGGGAGCTGTTTTTT	CASSQEATAIAGELFF
TRBD1	.	TRBV7-9	TRBJ1-6	TGTGCCAGCAGCCTCCGGACAGGGGGCGAAAATTCACCCCTCCACTTT	CASSLRTGGENSPLHF
TRBD1	.	TRBV7-8	TRBJ1-5	TGTGCCAGCAGCTCACAGGGGAACAATCAGCCCCAGCATTTT	CASSSQGNNQPQHF
.	.	TRBV7-2	TRBJ2-1	TGTGCCAGCAGCTTAAGCACTAGCACATCCTACAATGAGCAGTTCTTC	CASSLSTSTSYNEQFF
.	.	TRBV9	TRBJ2-5	TGTGCCAGCAGCGTTGCTGGGGCTCAAGAGACCCAGTACTTC	CASSVAGAQETQYF
TRBD2	.	TRBV11-2	TRBJ2-3	TGTGCCAGCAGCCAAATGAGGACTAGCGGGGGGTATAGCACAGATACGCAGTATTTT	CASSQMRTSGGYSTDTQYF
.	.	TRBV5-4	TRBJ2-5	TGTGCCAGCAGCCCGAGGGACCAAGAGACCCAGTACTTC	CASSPRDQETQYF
TRBD2	.	TRBV7-3	TRBJ2-1	TGTGCCAGCAGCTCCCATGGGGGGGGCAATGAGCAGTTCTTC	CASSSHGGGNEQFF
TRBD1	once	TRBV4-1	TRBJ1-4	TGCGCCAGCAGCCAAAGTAGGACAGGGCTTAATGAAAAACTGTTTTTT	CASSQSRTGLNEKLFF
.	.	TRBV5-8	TRBJ2-7	TGTGCCAGCAGCGCGCTTCACAGGGCCTACGAGCAGTACTTC	CASSALHRAYEQYF
TRBD1	.	TRBV18	TRBJ2-6	TGTGCCAGCTCACCAAAAAGGACAGGCGGCACTGGGGCCAACGTCCTGACTTTC	CASSPKRTGGTGANVLTF
.	.	TRBV5-4	TRBJ1-1	TGTGCCAGCAGCTTGGGTAGGGGGAACACTGAAGCTTTCTTT	CASSLGRGNTEAFF
.	.	TRBV7-8	TRBJ2-5	TGTGCCAGCAGCTTAATTGGTACCCACCCAGGAGAGACCCAGTACTTC	CASSLIGTHPGETQYF
.	.	TRBV29-1	TRBJ2-2	TGCAGCGGGGGACAGAACACCGGGGAGCTGTTTTTT	CSGGQNTGELFF
TRBD1	.	TRBV5-4	TRBJ2-3	TGTGCCAGCAGCTCCCTGACAGGGGTGGGCACAGATACGCAGTATTTT	CASSSLTGVGTDTQYF
.	.	TRBV5-4	TRBJ2-7	TGTGCCAGCAGCCATCTAGCTGCCGAGCGGTACTTC	CASSHLAAERYF
TRBD2	.	TRBV5-1	TRBJ2-2	TGCGCCAGCAGCTACAGCGGGGGGACTCCTTCCGGGGAGCTGTTTTTT	CASSYSGGTPSGELFF
.	.	TRBV7-6	TRBJ2-2	TGTGCCAGCAGCTTAGCCGTAAACACCGGGGAGCTGTTTTTT	CASSLAVNTGELFF
TRBD1	.	TRBV29-1	TRBJ1-2	TGCAGCGTCCCACAGGGGTACTATGGCTACACCTTC	CSVPQGYYGYTF